This T cell receptor beta chain was observed in a study of a mutant IDH1 vaccine in newly diagnosed glioma. Study-level results: A vaccine-induced immune response developed in about 93% of the patients.

A word on this clone: Its cognate antigen is unknown.

The CDR3 covers 14 residues. J lost 4 bases, V lost 5 bases, and 7 bases had no gene match. Germline V lookup: CDR1 SNHLY, CDR2 FYNNEI. Time point in this sample: week 5, during vaccination. Vaccination comprised doses that each held 300 ug of mutant IDH1 20-mer peptide, plus topical imiquimod. Repertoires were generated with immunoSEQ multiplex PCR, while TCRdb's copy carries only in-frame clones and drops some. The sample has under 70,000 clones; around four fifths are singletons. The sequence was collected from a woman aged 45-60 years with glioma. Sequencing used PBMCs, obtained from a glioma patient whose treatment included an IDH1 peptide vaccine. This chain joins TRBV2 and TRBJ1-2; 7 bases match TRBD1. As DNA, the CDR3 is TGTGCCAGCAGTCCTCTGACAGGGACCTATGGCTACACCTTC. Protein product: CASSPLTGTYGYTF.